The 9 T cell receptor beta chains reported below all come from one sample, sequenced in a study of monozygotic twins with inflammatory bowel disease. TCRdb re-called the 5' RACE reads; every CDR3 protein appears as one record, without DNA. This table holds approximately 340,000 distinct CDR3 sequences. The specimen was blood. Receptor source: a human donor with ulcerative colitis or Crohn's disease, or a healthy co-twin of an affected twin (not recorded which).

This chain connects TRBV7-8 to TRBJ2-3; no DNA is available, so the TRBD1 call from TCRdb remains unchecked. Per the germline V gene, CDR1 is SGHVS and CDR2 is FQNEAQ. The CDR3 is 14 amino acids. CDR3 region: CASSSMAGGDTQYF.

The V call is TRBV25-1, the J call TRBJ2-7; no DNA is available, so the TRBD1 call from TCRdb remains unchecked. This CDR3 region has 13 residues. The germline V gene encodes CDR1 MGHDK and CDR2 SYGVNS. CDR3 sequence reads: CASSTAPAYEQYF.

This rearrangement joins TRBV4-1 to TRBJ2-1; there is no DNA to check the TCRdb D call of TRBD1. The CDR3 is 13 residues long. CDR1 and CDR2 (germline): MGHRA, YSYEKL. The CDR3 loop is CASSPGTSIEQFF.

This sequence joins TRBV2 and TRBJ2-7; the D call of TRBD2 rests on TCRdb alone, since no DNA is present to check it. Germline-derived CDR1 and CDR2 are SNHLY and FYNNEI. CDR3 length equals 14 residues. CDR3 residues: CASNRRSGDAEQYF. Variable domain in full (rest from reference TRBV2 and TRBJ2-7): EPEVTQTPSHQVTQMGQEVILRCVPISNHLYFYWYRQILGQKVEFLVSFYNNEISEKSEIFDDQFSVERPDGSNFTLKIRSTKLEDSAMYFCASNRRSGDAEQYFGPGTRLTVT.

The chain employs TRBV12-3 or TRBV12-4 and TRBJ2-7; TCRdb picks TRBD2, but there is no DNA to check that call. This CDR3 has 11 residues. The CDR3 spells CASSGRNEQYF.

The chain recombines TRBV20-1 with TRBJ1-1; the TCRdb D gene call, TRBD1, has no DNA to confirm it. Germline CDR1 reads DFQATT; CDR2 reads SNEGSKA (reference sequence). CDR3 length: 14 amino acids. CDR3 sequence reads: CSARDRQGAFEAFF.

This chain uses TRBV6-5 with TRBJ2-3. This CDR3 is 14 amino acids long. Germline loops: CDR1 MNHEY, CDR2 SVGAGI. CDR3 protein: CASSYGKLADTQYF.

The chain's CDR3 is CASSLAGGPDTGELFF. The chain has TRBV7-3 and TRBJ2-2; checking the TCRdb D call of TRBD2 is not possible without DNA. This CDR3 region has 16 residues. Germline V lookup: CDR1 SGHTA, CDR2 FQGTGA.

The V gene is TRBV29-1, the J gene TRBJ2-1. The CDR3 is 11 amino acids. Germline lookup yields CDR1 SQVTM and CDR2 ANQGSEA. CDR3 in amino acids: CSVTLASQKFF.